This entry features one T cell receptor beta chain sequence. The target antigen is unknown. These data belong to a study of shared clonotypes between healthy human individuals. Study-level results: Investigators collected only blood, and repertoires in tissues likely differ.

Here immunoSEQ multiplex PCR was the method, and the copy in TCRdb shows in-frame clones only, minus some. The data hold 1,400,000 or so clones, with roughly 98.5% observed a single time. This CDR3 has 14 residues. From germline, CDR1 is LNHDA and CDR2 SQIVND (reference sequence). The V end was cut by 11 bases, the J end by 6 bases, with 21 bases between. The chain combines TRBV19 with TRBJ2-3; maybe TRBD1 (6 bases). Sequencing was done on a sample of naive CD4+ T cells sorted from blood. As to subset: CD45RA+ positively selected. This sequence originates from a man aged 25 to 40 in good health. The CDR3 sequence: CACALRGPSDTQYF. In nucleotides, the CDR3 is TGTGCCTGCGCTCTCAGGGGACCGAGCGATACGCAGTATTTT.